The 23 T cell receptor beta chains given below trace back to one sample, sequenced in a study of metastatic and nonmetastatic thyroid tumors (dated by TCRdb to the early 2020s). None of the patients had been given any treatment before thyroid surgery. Library method: PCR. Sequencing relied on an Illumina HiSeq 4000. Using fastp at Q25 and MiXCR, TCRdb reprocessed the public reads and kept productive beta chains. The sample data list roughly 7,000 clones, and about two fifths of these were observed just once. The top ten hold 20% to 25% of the sample. Sequencing was performed on tumor tissue. The receptors were gathered from a female donor with papillary thyroid cancer or a benign thyroid nodule (not recorded which). Some clones in this sample may be carry-over from other donors' samples.

This clone has a handful of counts. This sequence joins TRBV19 and TRBJ2-7; either TRBD1 or TRBD2 may supply D (5 bases each). The V gene lost 3 bases and the J gene lost 0 bases, with 9 bases spanning the gap. Germline V gene data show CDR1 as LNHDA and CDR2 as SQIVND (reference sequence). The CDR3 consists of 14 residues. This CDR3 reads CASSILGTSYEQYF. The CDR3 coding sequence is TGTGCCAGTAGTATCTTGGGGACCTCCTACGAGCAGTACTTC. Complete variable domain (other parts from reference TRBV19 and TRBJ2-7): DGGITQSPKYLFRKEGQNVTLSCEQNLNHDAMYWYRQDPGQGLRLIYYSQIVNDFQKGDIAEGYSVSREKKESFPLTVTSAQKNPTAFYLCASSILGTSYEQYFGPGTRLTVT.

The chain employs TRBV20-1 and TRBJ1-6, with D possibly being TRBD1 (5 bases). The germline gives CDR1 DFQATT, CDR2 SNEGSKA (reference sequence). Trimming pared 3 bases from V and 6 bases from J, leaving 15 bases between. The CDR3 consists of 15 residues. Written as DNA, the CDR3 is TGCAGTGCTAGTCCCCCAGGGAACGGTAATTCACCCCTCCACTTT. It specifies CSASPPGNGNSPLHF.

The chain uses TRBV5-1 and TRBJ2-3; 7 bases line up with TRBD2. There are 17 residues in the CDR3. V shed 0 bases and J 2 bases; nucleotides not matched to a gene: 9. Germline V gene data show CDR1 as SGHRS and CDR2 as YFSETQ. CDR3 residues: CASSLGPGGPITDTQYF. CDR3 coding DNA: TGCGCCAGCAGCTTGGGTCCGGGGGGTCCTATCACAGATACGCAGTATTTT.

This chain connects TRBV5-1 to TRBJ1-1; 12 bases are a match to TRBD1. J was trimmed by 2 bases and V by 4 bases; bases with no gene match: 3. Germline lookup yields CDR1 SGHRS and CDR2 YFSETQ. The CDR3 has 15 amino acids. As DNA, the CDR3 is TGCGCCAGCAGCCGGGGACAGGGGGCAAACACTGAAGCTTTCTTT. Encoded protein: CASSRGQGANTEAFF.

This clone qualifies as medium-sized. This sequence joins TRBV5-1 and TRBJ2-7; 9 nucleotides agree with TRBD1. V gave up 3 bases and J gave up 4 bases; unmatched junction bases: 8. Germline CDR1 is SGHRS and CDR2 is YFSETQ. The CDR3 consists of 15 residues. CDR3 protein: CASSWTGAFLYEQYF. The CDR3 DNA follows: TGCGCCAGCAGCTGGACAGGGGCTTTTTTATACGAGCAGTACTTC.

This clone turned up a few times. V is TRBV20-1 and J is TRBJ2-2; D gene unclear. The germline V and J ends were trimmed by 0 bases and 0 bases, with 8 bases remaining between them. Germline loops: CDR1 DFQATT, CDR2 SNEGSKA (reference sequence). CDR3 length equals 15 residues. The CDR3 nucleotides read TGCAGTGCTAGAGATCTACGCGCGAACACCGGGGAGCTGTTTTTT. As protein: CSARDLRANTGELFF.

The CDR3, as DNA: TGTGCCAGCAGTTTATTGCTCACTGAAGCTTTCTTT. Translation gives CASSLLLTEAFF. The rearrangement joins TRBV28 to TRBJ1-1; no clear D gene. The CDR3 totals 12 residues. The germline V gene has CDR1 MDHEN and CDR2 SYDVKM. V lost 1 base, J lost 4 bases, and 4 bases lay in between.

This clone was detected a few times. The chain is built from TRBV18 and TRBJ1-3; D call uncertain. Germline assignment: CDR1 KGHSH and CDR2 LQKENI. This CDR3 is built from 15 residues. V shed 2 bases and J shed 0 bases, with 8 bases lying between them. CDR3 residues: CASSPYRGSGNTIYF. The CDR3 DNA reads as TGTGCCAGCTCACCATATCGGGGCTCTGGAAACACCATATATTTT.

A few counts support this clone. The chain links TRBV24-1 to TRBJ2-2, with no clear D. Trimming shortened V by 4 bases and J by 3 bases, and 8 bases separated the two germline ends. The CDR3 length is 14 residues. Germline loops: CDR1 KGHDR, CDR2 SFDVKD. The CDR3 nucleotides read TGTGCCACCAGTGAGGAACCTGACACCGGGGAGCTGTTTTTT. Amino acids: CATSEEPDTGELFF.

The J gene is TRBJ2-5, the V gene TRBV12-3 or TRBV12-4, with 7 bases fitting TRBD1. The V segment lost 5 bases and the J segment 9 bases; nucleotides outside the gene matches: 12. The CDR3 is 14 amino acids. CDR3 sequence (DNA): TGTGCCAGCAGTCTAGGGGACAGCGCGGGTTCCCAGTACTTC. Translated: CASSLGDSAGSQYF.

The CDR3 DNA reads as TGTGCCAGCAGCCAAGATATCGGCAGAAGATCGTCTGGCTACACCTTC. It codes for CASSQDIGRRSSGYTF. The chain couples TRBV3-1 to TRBJ1-2; no clear D. Germline-derived CDR1 and CDR2 are LGHDT and YNNKEL (reference sequence). The CDR3 loop spans 16 amino acids. Trimming left V 0 bases short and J 7 bases short, with 18 bases between.

The chain has TRBV14 and TRBJ1-1; D unclear. CDR1 is SGHDN, CDR2 FVKESK, per germline. This CDR3 spans 13 amino acids. Trimming left V 2 bases short and J 2 bases short, with 6 bases between. The CDR3 loop is CASSQYLNTEAFF. The CDR3 DNA reads as TGTGCCAGCAGCCAATACCTTAACACTGAAGCTTTCTTT.

In this sample, this clone turned up once. The chain joins TRBV30 to TRBJ2-7, with 11 positions matching TRBD1. The germline V gene has CDR1 GTSNPN and CDR2 SVGIG (reference sequence). V gave up 4 bases and J gave up 7 bases; unmatched junction bases: 18. The CDR3 length is 17 residues. The CDR3 protein is CAWTYTRTGGASAEQYF. CDR3 DNA sequence: TGTGCCTGGACTTATACGAGGACAGGGGGCGCCTCGGCTGAGCAGTACTTC.

By share, this clone ranks as medium-sized. This chain links TRBV11-2 with TRBJ2-7; 7 nucleotides agree with TRBD2. Germline V gene data show CDR1 as SGHAT and CDR2 as FQNNGV. This CDR3 contains 14 residues. The V gene end was trimmed by 1 base and the J gene end by 7 bases; junction bases not matched to a gene: 7. In nucleotides, the CDR3 is TGTGCCAGCAGCTTAGTGGGAGGGAGCAGTGAGCAGTACTTC. Translating gives CASSLVGGSSEQYF. The full variable domain, in which reference TRBV11-2 and TRBJ2-7 provide the parts outside the CDR3, is EAGVAQSPRYKIIEKRQSVAFWCNPISGHATLYWYQQILGQGPKLLIQFQNNGVVDDSQLPKDRFSAERLKGVDSTLKIQPAKLEDSAVYLCASSLVGGSSEQYFGPGTRLTVT.

This clone was detected only a few times. V gene TRBV6-1 combines with J gene TRBJ1-3; no firm D call. V was cut by 10 bases and J by 4 bases, with 14 bases left in between. The CDR3 has 13 amino acids. The germline gives CDR1 MNHNS, CDR2 SASEGT. CDR3 sequence (DNA): TGTGCCACCTGGCCCCTGGGGGGAAACACCATATATTTT. It encodes CATWPLGGNTIYF.

This clone was found a few times. The chain joins TRBV20-1 to TRBJ1-1; perhaps TRBD1 as D (6 bases). Germline V gives CDR1 DFQATT, CDR2 SNEGSKA (reference sequence). V lost 0 bases and J 7 bases, leaving 24 bases between the germline ends. The CDR3 loop spans 17 amino acids. The CDR3, as DNA: TGCAGTGCTAGAGACGCCACGGGATCACAGGGATCGGTTGAAGCTTTCTTT. Residues: CSARDATGSQGSVEAFF.

This clone is labeled medium-sized. This chain links TRBV20-1 with TRBJ2-7; 7 bases are a match to TRBD1. CDR3 length: 13 residues. Per the germline V gene, CDR1 is DFQATT and CDR2 is SNEGSKA (reference sequence). With 3 bases clipped from V and 2 bases from J, the junction kept 4 bases outside the gene matches. The CDR3 DNA sequence: TGCAGTGCTAGGACAGGGTATGCCTACGAGCAGTACTTC. It translates to CSARTGYAYEQYF.

This chain connects TRBV19 to TRBJ1-5; D call uncertain. This CDR3 has 15 amino acids. V lost 4 bases and J lost 4, with 14 bases in between. CDR1 LNHDA and CDR2 SQIVND come from the germline V gene (reference sequence). The CDR3 region is CASSTLGTVNQPQHF. CDR3 DNA: TGTGCCAGTAGTACCCTGGGCACGGTTAATCAGCCCCAGCATTTT.

This chain uses TRBV6-1 with TRBJ1-1; possibly TRBD1 for D (5 bases). Germline CDR1 and CDR2: MNHNS and SASEGT. V was clipped by 6 bases and J by 0 bases, with 5 bases between them. The CDR3 runs to 12 residues. CDR3 DNA: TGTGCCAGCAGGACAGTGAACACTGAAGCTTTCTTT. This translates into CASRTVNTEAFF.

This chain joins TRBV6-1 and TRBJ1-1; D call uncertain. Germline V gene lookup returns CDR1 MNHNS and CDR2 SASEGT. The CDR3 covers 14 residues. Trimming took 6 bases from V and 1 from J, leaving 12 bases between them. Here the CDR3 reads CASRKDGSNTEAFF. The CDR3 DNA follows: TGTGCCAGCAGAAAGGACGGATCGAACACTGAAGCTTTCTTT.

This clone was counted many times. The V gene is TRBV28, the J gene TRBJ2-2; D is ambiguous. Trimming stripped 6 bases from V and 5 bases from J, with 13 bases between. CDR1 is MDHEN, CDR2 SYDVKM, per germline. The CDR3 totals 14 residues. The CDR3 region is CASSQNEETGELFF. Here the CDR3 DNA reads TGTGCCAGCAGCCAGAATGAAGAGACCGGGGAGCTGTTTTTT.

This clone is a singleton in its sample. The chain couples TRBV30 to TRBJ1-2, with no clear D. This CDR3 is built from 13 residues. V gave up 3 bases and J gave up 4 bases, with 12 bases separating them. Germline CDR1 is GTSNPN and CDR2 is SVGIG (reference sequence). Here the CDR3 reads CAWRSGGGYGYTF. CDR3 DNA: TGTGCCTGGAGATCCGGTGGTGGCTATGGCTACACCTTC. Drawing the rest from reference TRBV30 and TRBJ1-2, the complete variable domain is SQTIHQWPATLVQPVGSPLSLECTVEGTSNPNLYWYRQAAGRGLQLLFYSVGIGQISSEVPQNLSASRPQDRQFILSSKKLLLSDSGFYLCAWRSGGGYGYTFGSGTRLTVV.

The chain employs TRBV20-1 and TRBJ2-7; D call uncertain. This CDR3 has 12 residues. Germline CDR1 and CDR2: DFQATT and SNEGSKA (reference sequence). V was trimmed by 3 bases and J by 3 bases, leaving 9 bases between them. CDR3 protein: CSARFLRYEQYF. The DNA for the CDR3 is TGCAGTGCTAGGTTCTTACGCTACGAGCAGTACTTC.